This TCR beta chain comes out of a study of glioma-infiltrating T cells. Study background: Low-grade gliomas were grade II; glioblastomas were grade IV at initial diagnosis. Sequencing aimed for roughly 4.5- to 11-fold coverage of about a million peripheral T cells. Study conclusions and caveats: Non-neoplastic patients had below-expected tissue-blood divergence, while all gliomas exceeded expectation.

Using RNA template, CDR3s of TCR alpha and beta were amplified with iRepertoire arm-PCR. Each CDR3 protein is one row after TCRdb ran MiXCR on the multiplex PCR reads. In the table there are 300,000 to 400,000 distinct CDR3 sequences, 41% of which are singletons. Only a few counts were recorded for this clonotype. Its antigen is not identified. Between the trimmed V and J ends, which lost 3 bases and 2 bases, there was a span of 16 bases. Germline assignment: CDR1 DFQATT and CDR2 SNEGSKA (reference sequence). The CDR3 has 15 amino acids. The sequence was obtained from a human donor with low-grade glioma or glioblastoma, undergoing nonglioma brain surgery, or in good health (not recorded which). Sequenced material: glioma tissue, nonneoplastic brain tissue, or PBMCs (not recorded which). The chain carries TRBV20-1 and TRBJ1-2; possibly TRBD1 for D (6 bases). The CDR3 DNA reads TGCAGTGCTAGTATTAGGGGGAGCGGGAACTATGGCTACACCTTC. It yields the protein CSASIRGSGNYGYTF.